Reported below is one TCR beta chain. Its antigen remains unidentified. These data originate in a study of T-cell reconstitution after alpha-beta-depleted transplantation in children. Whole-study findings and limits: T-cell counts and diversity at one year post-transplant came mainly from newly produced T cells. From surviving recipient T cells and thymic progenitors came the high day-60 TCRbeta diversity observed in some patients.

Germline CDR1 and CDR2: MGHDK and SYGVNS. V gave up 1 base and J gave up 1 base, with 10 bases separating them. CDR3 length: 16 residues. The TCRbeta library was prepared with unique molecular identifiers. One entry per CDR3 protein results from TCRdb running MiXCR on the PCR reads. The table has about a million distinct CDR3 sequences, 25% to 30% seen once. This sequence was found in a boy younger than two who had a stem cell transplant for SCID, so the T cells may come from the graft donor. Sample: PBMCs, mostly from graft donor cells, taken 360 days after TCRalphabeta/CD19-depleted stem cell transplant. The chain joins TRBV25-1 to TRBJ2-2, with D unclear. The CDR3 sequence: CASSESRPRNTGELFF. CDR3 DNA sequence: TGTGCCAGCAGTGAATCACGGCCCAGGAACACCGGGGAGCTGTTTTTT.